Below are 11 T cell receptor beta chains sequenced from a single sample in a study of technical replicates of blood from a few donors. TCRdb's table, derived via immunoSEQ multiplex PCR, lists solely in-frame clones and lacks some. The sample has 76,000 or so clones; just over 85% are singletons. The specimen sequenced was PBMCs. Source of these receptors: a human donor in good health. Some clones in this sample may be carry-over from other donors' samples.

The chain couples TRBV2 to TRBJ2-3, with no clear D. The V gene lost 5 bases and the J gene lost 2 bases, with 8 bases spanning the gap. The V gene's germline CDR1 is SNHLY and CDR2 FYNNEI. The CDR3 spans 13 residues. In DNA form, the CDR3 reads TGTGCCAGCAGTTACAGTTACACAGATACGCAGTATTTT. It codes for CASSYSYTDTQYF.

The chain is built from TRBV2 and TRBJ2-5; 10 bases line up with TRBD2. The junction had 15 bases not matched to a gene; V was cut back by 7 bases and J by 4 bases. The CDR3 is made up of 17 amino acids. Germline CDR1 reads SNHLY; CDR2 reads FYNNEI. CDR3 loop: CASTGLAGGWGGETQYF. The CDR3, as DNA: TGTGCCAGCACAGGATTAGCGGGAGGTTGGGGAGGAGAGACCCAGTACTTC.

A single count supports this clone. The J gene is TRBJ2-7, the V gene TRBV4-1; a possible D gene is TRBD2 (5 bases). Germline CDR1 MGHRA, CDR2 YSYEKL. The length of the CDR3 is 16 residues. V was trimmed by 1 base and J by 2 bases, leaving 15 bases between them. The CDR3 sequence is CASSQVDRPGAYEQYF. In nucleotides, the CDR3 is TGCGCCAGCAGCCAAGTTGATAGACCCGGGGCCTACGAGCAGTACTTC.

The V gene is TRBV9, the J gene TRBJ2-5; tentatively, D is TRBD2 (5 bases). V was cut by 3 bases and J by 7 bases, with 10 bases left in between. The CDR3 loop spans 12 amino acids. The germline V gene encodes CDR1 SGDLS and CDR2 YYNGEE. As DNA, the CDR3 is TGTGCCAGCAGCGCGGGGAGTGGGACCCAGTACTTC. It yields the protein CASSAGSGTQYF.

The chain couples TRBV4-3 to TRBJ2-5, with 10 bases lining up with TRBD2. The DNA end is more similar to TRBJ2-7, so the J call may be wrong. There are 18 residues in the CDR3. Germline values: CDR1 LGHNA, CDR2 YSLEER. CDR3 sequence (DNA): TGCGCCAGCAGCCAAGATCTTGGAGGCAGCGGGAGGGCCTACGAGCAGTACTTC. Translated: CASSQDLGGSGRAYEQYF.

The chain combines TRBV10-3 with TRBJ1-5; TRBD1 aligns across 10 bases. Germline V gene sequence: CDR1 ENHRY, CDR2 SYGVKD. V lost 6 bases to trimming and J lost 5 bases; unmatched junction nucleotides: 4. The CDR3 loop spans 14 amino acids. CDR3 sequence: CAIRGQGMDQPQHF. The DNA of the CDR3 is TGTGCCATCAGGGGACAGGGGATGGATCAGCCCCAGCATTTT.

The gene calls are TRBV27 and TRBJ2-5; tentative D call: TRBD2 (5 bases). The CDR3 has 13 residues. Trimming took 5 bases from V and 0 from J, leaving 7 bases between them. Germline-derived CDR1 and CDR2 are MNHEY and SMNVEV (reference sequence). CDR3 region: CASSKRYQETQYF. The DNA of the CDR3 is TGTGCCAGCAGTAAGCGGTACCAAGAGACCCAGTACTTC.

V is TRBV15 and J is TRBJ2-1; 11 positions agree with TRBD1. The trim removed 3 bases at V and 9 bases at J, leaving 10 bases unmatched. Looked up from germline, CDR1 is LNHNV and CDR2 is YYDKDF (reference sequence). There are 16 residues in the CDR3. The CDR3 nucleotides are TGTGCCACCAGCAGGGGGGGGACAGGGGGAAGTCGTGAGCAGTTCTTC. It specifies CATSRGGTGGSREQFF.

The chain joins TRBV6-5 to TRBJ2-6; D is unclear. V gave up 3 bases and J gave up 1 base, with 7 bases separating them. This CDR3 has 15 residues. From germline, CDR1 is MNHEY and CDR2 SVGAGI. The CDR3 region is CASSYVVSGANVLTF. The DNA for the CDR3 is TGTGCCAGCAGTTATGTCGTGTCTGGGGCCAACGTCCTGACTTTC.

The chain joins TRBV5-1 to TRBJ1-6, with 8 bases aligning to TRBD1. Losses at the gene ends were 3 bases for V and 7 bases for J; bases not matched to a gene: 3. The length of the CDR3 is 14 residues. The germline gives CDR1 SGHRS, CDR2 YFSETQ. CDR3 sequence (DNA): TGCGCCAGCAGCTACGACAGGGGAAATTCACCCCTCCACTTT. This encodes CASSYDRGNSPLHF.

The chain carries TRBV27 and TRBJ2-3, with D uncertain. Germline-derived CDR1 and CDR2 are MNHEY and SMNVEV (reference sequence). Trimming removed 0 bases from V and 5 bases from J, with 9 bases in between. The CDR3 is made up of 14 amino acids. CDR3: CASSLSLVVDTQYF. DNA for the CDR3: TGTGCCAGCAGTTTATCCCTAGTAGTAGATACGCAGTATTTT.